What follows describes a single TCR beta chain. With V trimmed by 3 bases and J by 5 bases, 10 bases remained unmatched. CDR1 is SGHTA, CDR2 FQGNSA, per germline. The CDR3 has 16 residues. This entry is derived from a study of blood T cell repertoires in COVID-19. On the study more broadly: The United States, Italy and Spain provided the acute and convalescent COVID-19 samples.

Profiled with immunoSEQ multiplex PCR; TCRdb holds only in-frame clones, not every one. This table holds 310,000 or so clones, 80% to 90% found once. The genes are TRBV7-2 and TRBJ1-5; 7 positions match TRBD1. This TCR came from a woman under 30 who had recovered from COVID-19. Sample: PBMCs or T cells enriched from blood (not recorded which). The CDR3 coding sequence is TGTGCCAGCAGCTTGGCGACAGGGTTGGGGCATCAGCCCCAGCATTTT. Amino acids: CASSLATGLGHQPQHF.